Shown below are 9 T cell receptor beta chains from a single sample sequenced in a study of siplizumab effects on memory and regulatory T cells. The assay was immunoSEQ multiplex PCR, and TCRdb's table has in-frame clones only and misses some. Of tens of thousands of clones in the sample, 95% to 98% were seen once. Input material: naive CD8+ T cells sorted from blood. These receptors were obtained from a human donor in good health.

The chain joins TRBV27 to TRBJ1-2; 7 nucleotides agree with TRBD1. J lost 4 bases, V lost 6 bases, and 11 bases had no gene match. The CDR3 extends over 15 amino acids. CDR1 and CDR2 from the germline V gene are MNHEY and SMNVEV (reference sequence). In nucleotides, the CDR3 is TGTGCCAGCAGCCATAGGGGACAGCATGTCTATGGCTACACCTTC. Protein: CASSHRGQHVYGYTF.

V and J are TRBV29-1 and TRBJ2-4; TRBD1 aligns across 7 bases. V dropped 2 bases and J dropped 5; count of bases not matched to a gene: 3. Per the germline V gene, CDR1 is SQVTM and CDR2 is ANQGSEA. CDR3 length: 13 residues. This CDR3 reads CSVELQGENIQYF. In DNA, the CDR3 is TGCAGCGTTGAATTGCAGGGGGAAAACATTCAGTACTTC.

The J gene is TRBJ1-2, the V gene TRBV29-1, with 9 nucleotides matching TRBD1. The CDR3 totals 13 residues. J was trimmed by 7 bases and V by 5 bases; bases with no gene match: 8. The germline CDR1 and CDR2 sequences are SQVTM and ANQGSEA. DNA of the CDR3: TGCAGCGTTCGTCCCGGGACAGGGTTTGGCTACACCTTC. Protein: CSVRPGTGFGYTF.

The table lists this clone with a few counts. The V call is TRBV6-1, the J call TRBJ1-1, with unresolved D. V was trimmed by 10 bases and J by 5 bases, leaving 8 bases between them. CDR3 length: 10 amino acids. Germline-derived CDR1 and CDR2 are MNHNS and SASEGT. The CDR3 reads CAIEETEAFF. For the CDR3, the DNA is TGTGCCATTGAGGAGACTGAAGCTTTCTTT.

The rearrangement joins TRBV29-1 to TRBJ2-7, with 8 nucleotides matching TRBD2. CDR3 length: 11 residues. Germline V gene lookup returns CDR1 SQVTM and CDR2 ANQGSEA. V gave up 6 bases and J gave up 6 bases; unmatched junction bases: 4. CDR3 nucleotide sequence: TGCAGCGTGGTTACTAGCGGCGAGCAGTACTTC. Its translation: CSVVTSGEQYF.

The chain combines TRBV11-2 with TRBJ1-1, with 8 bases that match TRBD1. The germline gives CDR1 SGHAT, CDR2 FQNNGV. The CDR3 spans 17 residues. After removal of 2 bases from V and 5 bases from J, the junction contained 13 bases not matched to a gene. CDR3 coding DNA: TGTGCCAGCAGCTTACTTCCTGGACAGGGAATTCAGACTGAAGCTTTCTTT. This encodes CASSLLPGQGIQTEAFF.

This chain joins TRBV11-2 and TRBJ2-5; perhaps D is TRBD1 or TRBD2 (6 bases each). Germline V gene data show CDR1 as SGHAT and CDR2 as FQNNGV. The CDR3 contains 19 residues. Trimming removed 1 base from V and 2 bases from J, with 23 bases in between. The CDR3 reads CASSLGGADNYNEQETQYF. Written as DNA, the CDR3 is TGTGCCAGCAGCTTAGGGGGGGCAGATAACTACAACGAACAAGAGACCCAGTACTTC.

The rearrangement uses TRBV29-1 and TRBJ2-2; a possible D gene is TRBD2 (6 bases). This CDR3 is 11 amino acids long. V dropped 7 bases and J dropped 7 bases, with 10 bases sitting between them. Germline assignment: CDR1 SQVTM and CDR2 ANQGSEA. The DNA for the CDR3 is TGCAGCGCACTAGCTCTCGGGGAGCTGTTTTTT. It specifies CSALALGELFF.

The rearrangement joins TRBV5-5 to TRBJ1-1; a possible D gene is TRBD1 (5 bases). CDR3 size: 14 residues. With 0 bases removed from V and 5 bases from J, the gap between germline ends came to 11 bases. Germline lookup yields CDR1 SGHKS and CDR2 YYEKEE (reference sequence). The CDR3 DNA reads as TGTGCCAGCAGCTTGGTCAGAGGGGCTACTGAAGCTTTCTTT. It yields the protein CASSLVRGATEAFF. The entire variable domain, with the rest obtained from reference TRBV5-5 and TRBJ1-1, is as follows: DAGVTQSPTHLIKTRGQQVTLRCSPISGHKSVSWYQQVLGQGPQFIFQYYEKEERGRGNFPDRFSARQFPNYSSELNVNALLLGDSALYLCASSLVRGATEAFFGQGTRLTVV.